This TCR beta chain comes out of a study of blood T cell repertoires in COVID-19. Sequenced by immunoSEQ multiplex PCR; TCRdb stores in-frame clones only, minus some. The sample lists tens of thousands of clones, under 85% occurring once. V lost 5 bases and J 7 bases, leaving 13 bases between the germline ends. This CDR3 comprises 13 residues. Per germline, CDR1 SGHTS and CDR2 YDEGEE. The chain uses TRBV5-8 and TRBJ1-5; D remains unclear. The source is a woman older than 75 with acute or convalescent COVID-19. Sequencing was performed on peripheral blood. Here the CDR3 reads CASRRFGWQPQHF. DNA for the CDR3: TGTGCCAGCAGGCGGTTCGGTTGGCAGCCCCAGCATTTT.